These 10 T cell receptor beta chains originate from one sample sequenced in a study of blood T cell repertoires in COVID-19. Data came from immunoSEQ multiplex PCR; TCRdb stores just in-frame clones and leaves some out. The table shows about 300,000 clones, with about 81% occurring only once. The specimen was peripheral blood. The receptor source for this set is a human donor with COVID-19, enrolled during active disease. The donor label of this sample is uncertain.

The rearrangement uses TRBV28 and TRBJ1-1; TRBD1 is a possible D gene (6 bases). From germline, CDR1 is MDHEN and CDR2 SYDVKM. Deletions cut 7 bases from V and 0 bases from J, with 15 bases between. The CDR3 loop spans 15 amino acids. CDR3 protein: CASMLGGALNTEAFF. The CDR3, as DNA: TGTGCCAGCATGTTAGGGGGGGCCCTGAACACTGAAGCTTTCTTT.

The chain recombines TRBV7-2 with TRBJ2-3, with 11 bases fitting TRBD1. The trim removed 1 base at V and 4 bases at J, leaving 1 base unmatched. The length of the CDR3 is 15 residues. CDR1 is SGHTA, CDR2 FQGNSA, per germline. CDR3 in DNA: TGTGCCAGCAGCTTAGGGGGACAGGGGGCAGATACGCAGTATTTT. This translates into CASSLGGQGADTQYF.

The CDR3 sequence is CASSLDRGGEAFF. The CDR3 DNA reads TGCGCCAGCAGCCTAGACAGGGGCGGTGAAGCTTTCTTT. This chain connects TRBV5-1 to TRBJ1-1; 8 bases line up with TRBD1. This CDR3 contains 13 residues. The germline CDR1 and CDR2 sequences are SGHRS and YFSETQ. Trimming at V came to 4 bases and at J to 7 bases, leaving 6 bases not matched to a gene.

This chain connects TRBV4-3 to TRBJ2-5; tentative D call: TRBD1 (6 bases). Trimming stripped 1 base from V and 2 bases from J, with 8 bases between. The CDR3 extends over 14 amino acids. Germline lookup yields CDR1 LGHNA and CDR2 YSLEER. CDR3 sequence reads: CASSQGDRQETQYF. The CDR3 bases are TGCGCCAGCAGCCAAGGCGACAGGCAAGAGACCCAGTACTTC.

This chain uses TRBV6-5 with TRBJ2-1; the match to TRBD2 covers 12 bases. Germline V gene sequence: CDR1 MNHEY, CDR2 SVGAGI. The CDR3 has 15 residues. V lost 8 bases to trimming and J lost 10 bases; unmatched junction nucleotides: 12. The chain's CDR3 is CASAPLAGGRGEQFF. CDR3 bases: TGTGCCAGCGCCCCACTAGCGGGAGGACGGGGGGAGCAGTTCTTC.

The rearrangement links TRBV4-2 to TRBJ2-1; D gene uncertain. Deletions cut 1 base from V and 5 bases from J, with 15 bases between. The CDR3 totals 16 residues. Germline V CDR1 and CDR2: LGHNA, YNFKEQ. The DNA for the CDR3 is TGTGCCAGCAGCCAAGCCCAAGCAAGTTCTGACAATGAGCAGTTCTTC. Translating it yields CASSQAQASSDNEQFF.

This chain links TRBV28 with TRBJ2-2; 10 bases align to TRBD2. Germline lookup yields CDR1 MDHEN and CDR2 SYDVKM. The CDR3 extends over 15 amino acids. The trim removed 5 bases at V and 1 base at J, leaving 1 base unmatched. The CDR3 protein is CASSRTSGNTGELFF. The CDR3 DNA reads as TGTGCCAGCAGTCGGACTAGCGGGAACACCGGGGAGCTGTTTTTT. Full variable domain (rest looked up from reference TRBV28 and TRBJ2-2): DVKVTQSSRYLVKRTGEKVFLECVQDMDHENMFWYRQDPGLGLRLIYFSYDVKMKEKGDIPEGYSVSREKKERFSLILESASTNQTSMYLCASSRTSGNTGELFFGEGSRLTVL.

V and J are TRBV5-1 and TRBJ2-7, with no clear D. Looked up from germline, CDR1 is SGHRS and CDR2 is YFSETQ. With 4 bases removed from V and 7 bases from J, the gap between germline ends came to 12 bases. The CDR3 is 12 residues long. This CDR3 reads CASSPPGEEQYF. DNA of the CDR3: TGCGCCAGCAGCCCCCCGGGTGAAGAGCAGTACTTC.

The rearrangement links TRBV28 to TRBJ2-7, with 8 positions matching TRBD1. The CDR3 length is 13 residues. The J segment lost 2 bases and the V segment lost 4 bases, leaving 1 base of the junction unmatched. Germline CDR1 and CDR2: MDHEN and SYDVKM. The CDR3 loop is CASSWTGTYEQYF. As DNA, the CDR3 is TGTGCCAGCAGTTGGACAGGGACCTACGAGCAGTACTTC.

The chain joins TRBV12-5 to TRBJ1-1; 8 nucleotides agree with TRBD1. The germline gives CDR1 LGHNT, CDR2 FRNRAP. The CDR3 is 15 amino acids. The trim removed 4 bases at V and 6 bases at J, leaving 10 bases unmatched. As DNA, the CDR3 is TGTGCTAGTGGTTCACAACCGACAGGGGCCGCTGAAGCTTTCTTT. Its translation: CASGSQPTGAAEAFF. The variable domain in full, completed from reference TRBV12-5 and TRBJ1-1, reads DARVTQTPRHKVTEMGQEVTMRCQPILGHNTVFWYRQTMMQGLELLAYFRNRAPLDDSGMPKDRFSAEMPDATLATLKIQPSEPRDSAVYFCASGSQPTGAAEAFFGQGTRLTVV.